Listed below are T cell receptor beta chains from one sample, sequenced in a study of shared clonotypes between healthy human individuals. Sequenced by immunoSEQ multiplex PCR; TCRdb stores in-frame clones only, minus some. The data contain roughly 2.6 million clones, more than 90% of them singletons. Sequencing was carried out using naive CD4+ T cells sorted from blood. These receptors all stem from a man younger than 35 in good health. The CDR3 runs from the conserved cysteine through the conserved F or W. D genes are given only for firm matches. Clone size is given for some rows only: seen once, a few or many times, or a class if the clone is expanded.

TRBJ1-1 . TRBV7-9 . TGTGCCAGCAGCTTACGGGGACAGAACACTGAAGCTTTCTTT CASSLRGQNTEAFF
TRBJ2-7 . TRBV7-2 . TGTGCCAGCAGCCCCCGGAGGTCTTCCTCCTACGAGCAGTACTTC CASSPRRSSSYEQYF
TRBJ2-2 . TRBV18 TRBD2 TGTGCCAGCTCACCACCGGGACTAACCGACACCGGGGAGCTGTTTTTT CASSPPGLTDTGELFF
TRBJ1-4 . TRBV5-6 . TGTGCCAGCAGCGCGACCCAAATAGGGAGTAATGAAAAACTGTTTTTT CASSATQIGSNEKLFF
TRBJ2-1 once TRBV5-5 TRBD1 TGTGCCAGCAGCCTAGGACAGGGACTCTACAATGAGCAGTTCTTC CASSLGQGLYNEQFF
TRBJ1-3 . TRBV15 . TGTGCCACCAGCAGAGATTGGGACCGTGGAAACACCATATATTTT CATSRDWDRGNTIYF
TRBJ1-5 . TRBV9 . TGTGCCAGCAGCTCCGGTGGGGGGAATCAGCCCCAGCATTTT CASSSGGGNQPQHF
TRBJ2-7 . TRBV10-1 TRBD2 TGCGCCAGCAGTGAGTCCTTAGCGGGGGGAACCTACGAGCAGTACTTC CASSESLAGGTYEQYF
TRBJ2-2 . TRBV5-1 . TGCGCCAGCAGCGTCACCAACACCGGGGAGCTGTTTTTT CASSVTNTGELFF
TRBJ2-1 . TRBV4-3 . TGCGCCAGCAGCCAACTAGCGACGAGCTCCTACAATGAGCAGTTCTTC CASSQLATSSYNEQFF
TRBJ2-7 . TRBV28 TRBD1 TGTGGCTCCCAGGGGGATCGCTACGAGCAGTACTTC CGSQGDRYEQYF